This T cell receptor (beta chain) was captured in a study of stem cell transplantation in POMP-related autoinflammatory disease. Regarding the study as a whole: Across all analyzed T-cell subsets, patients with PRAID tended toward reduced diversity and increased clonality. Unique TRB V-J gene pairings were limited in number in patients with PRAID.

This CDR3 contains 13 residues. Germline loops: CDR1 LGHNA, CDR2 YNFKEQ. Trimming cost V 5 bases and J 0 bases, with 8 bases left between them. The data were produced by immunoSEQ multiplex PCR, yet TCRdb's version contains in-frame clones alone and is incomplete. The table includes about 8,000 clones, about nine tenths detected once. In regard to this clone: Its antigen is still unknown.

This receptor was obtained from a human donor with POMP-related autoinflammation and immune dysregulation (PRAID). The sample here was CD8+ T cells from PBMCs, taken before stem cell transplantation. V gene TRBV4-2 combines with J gene TRBJ2-7; D uncertain. CDR3 DNA: TGTGCCAGCAGCTTTTCTAACTCCTACGAGCAGTACTTC. Translated: CASSFSNSYEQYF.